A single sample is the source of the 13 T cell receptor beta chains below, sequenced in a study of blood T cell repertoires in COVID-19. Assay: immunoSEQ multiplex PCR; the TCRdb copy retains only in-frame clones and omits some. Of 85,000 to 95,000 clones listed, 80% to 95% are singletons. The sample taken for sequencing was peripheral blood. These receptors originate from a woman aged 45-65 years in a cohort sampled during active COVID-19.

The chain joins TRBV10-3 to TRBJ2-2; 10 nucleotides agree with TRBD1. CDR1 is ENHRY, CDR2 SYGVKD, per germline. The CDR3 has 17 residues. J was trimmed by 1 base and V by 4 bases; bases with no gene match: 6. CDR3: CAISGDRGSLNTGELFF. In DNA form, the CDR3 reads TGTGCCATCAGTGGGGACAGGGGCTCCTTGAACACCGGGGAGCTGTTTTTT.

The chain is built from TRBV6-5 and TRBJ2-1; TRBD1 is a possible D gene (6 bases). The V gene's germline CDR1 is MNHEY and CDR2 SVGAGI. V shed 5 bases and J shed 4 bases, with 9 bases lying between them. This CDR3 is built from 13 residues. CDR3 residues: CASSPDRYNEQFF. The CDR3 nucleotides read TGTGCCAGCAGTCCTGACAGGTACAATGAGCAGTTCTTC.

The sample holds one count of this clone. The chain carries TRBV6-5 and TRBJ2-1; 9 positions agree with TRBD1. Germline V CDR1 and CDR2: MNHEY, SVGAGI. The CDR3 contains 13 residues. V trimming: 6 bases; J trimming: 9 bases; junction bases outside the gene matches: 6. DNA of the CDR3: TGTGCCAGCAGCGGGGACAGGGCGGGTGAGCAGTTCTTC. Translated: CASSGDRAGEQFF.

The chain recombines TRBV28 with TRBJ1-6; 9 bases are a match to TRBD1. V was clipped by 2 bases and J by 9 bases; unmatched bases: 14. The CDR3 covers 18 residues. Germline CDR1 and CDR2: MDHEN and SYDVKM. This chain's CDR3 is CASSLAGTGRRFPSPLHF. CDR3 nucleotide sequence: TGTGCCAGCAGTTTAGCTGGGACAGGGAGACGATTTCCTTCACCCCTCCACTTT.

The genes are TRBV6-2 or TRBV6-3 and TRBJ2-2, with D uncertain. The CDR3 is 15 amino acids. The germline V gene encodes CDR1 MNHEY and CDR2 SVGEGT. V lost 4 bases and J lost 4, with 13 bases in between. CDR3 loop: CASSSLRNATGELFF. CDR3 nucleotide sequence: TGTGCCAGCAGTTCCCTCAGAAATGCCACCGGGGAGCTGTTTTTT.

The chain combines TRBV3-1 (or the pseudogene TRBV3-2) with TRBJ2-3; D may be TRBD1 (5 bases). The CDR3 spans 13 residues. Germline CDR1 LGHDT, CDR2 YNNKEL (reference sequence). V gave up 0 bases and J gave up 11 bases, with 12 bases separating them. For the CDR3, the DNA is TGTGCCAGCAGCCAAGATCGAGACAGTCGGCAGTATTTT. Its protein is CASSQDRDSRQYF.

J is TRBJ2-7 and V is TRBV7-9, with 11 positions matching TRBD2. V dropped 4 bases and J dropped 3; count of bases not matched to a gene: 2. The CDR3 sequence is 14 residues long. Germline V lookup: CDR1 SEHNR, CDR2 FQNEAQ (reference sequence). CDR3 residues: CASSSGLAGYEQYF. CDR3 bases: TGTGCCAGCAGCTCAGGACTAGCGGGCTACGAGCAGTACTTC. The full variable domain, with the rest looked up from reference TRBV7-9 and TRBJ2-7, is DTGVSQNPRHKITKRGQNVTFRCDPISEHNRLYWYRQTLGQGPEFLTYFQNEAQLEKSRLLSDRFSAERPKGSFSTLEIQRTEQGDSAMYLCASSSGLAGYEQYFGPGTRLTVT.

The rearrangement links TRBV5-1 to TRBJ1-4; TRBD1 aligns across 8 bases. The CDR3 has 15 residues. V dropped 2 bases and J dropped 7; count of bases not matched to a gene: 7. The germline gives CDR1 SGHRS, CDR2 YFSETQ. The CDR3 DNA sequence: TGCGCCAGCAGCTTTGGGCAGGGGGCAGGTGAAAAACTGTTTTTT. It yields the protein CASSFGQGAGEKLFF.

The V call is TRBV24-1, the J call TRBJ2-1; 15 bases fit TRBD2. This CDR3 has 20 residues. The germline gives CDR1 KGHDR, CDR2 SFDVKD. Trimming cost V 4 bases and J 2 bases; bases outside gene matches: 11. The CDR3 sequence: CATSESPGLAGGRAYNEQFF. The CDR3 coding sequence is TGTGCCACCAGTGAATCTCCGGGACTAGCGGGAGGAAGGGCCTACAATGAGCAGTTCTTC.

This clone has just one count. The CDR3 coding sequence is TGTGCCAGCAGGGAACTACTACAAGGTGCAAACTATGGCTACACCTTC. It yields the protein CASRELLQGANYGYTF. This chain links TRBV6-1 with TRBJ1-2; D ambiguous. The germline V gene encodes CDR1 MNHNS and CDR2 SASEGT. The CDR3 has 16 amino acids. Trimming left V 6 bases short and J 2 bases short, with 19 bases between.

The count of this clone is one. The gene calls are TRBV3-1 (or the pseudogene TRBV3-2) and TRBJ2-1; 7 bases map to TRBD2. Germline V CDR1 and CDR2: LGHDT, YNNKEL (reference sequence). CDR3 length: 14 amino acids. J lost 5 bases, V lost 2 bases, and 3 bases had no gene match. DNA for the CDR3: TGTGCCAGCAGCCAAACGCTAGCGGACAATGAGCAGTTCTTC. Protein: CASSQTLADNEQFF.

The CDR3 spells CASTSRRDRANEQFF. The CDR3 region has the DNA TGTGCCAGCACCTCCCGAAGGGACAGGGCGAATGAGCAGTTCTTC. The chain combines TRBV5-4 with TRBJ2-1, with 9 positions matching TRBD1. This CDR3 is 15 amino acids long. The V gene end was trimmed by 6 bases and the J gene end by 7 bases; junction bases not matched to a gene: 11. Germline V gene sequence: CDR1 SGHNT, CDR2 YYREEE (reference sequence).

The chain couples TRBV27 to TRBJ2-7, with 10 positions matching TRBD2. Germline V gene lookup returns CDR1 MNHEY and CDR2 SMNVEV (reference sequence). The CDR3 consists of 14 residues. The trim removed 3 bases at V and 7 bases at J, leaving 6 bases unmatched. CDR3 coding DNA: TGTGCCAGCAGTTTCTCTAGCGGGAGTGGAGAGCAGTACTTC. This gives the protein CASSFSSGSGEQYF.